The rows below give T cell receptor beta chains drawn from one sample of a study of cytomegalovirus exposure and HLA in healthy donors. Profiled with immunoSEQ multiplex PCR; TCRdb holds only in-frame clones, not every one. The table includes 200,000 to 300,000 clones, 80% to 90% detected once. The sequencing sample was made of PBMCs. The receptors here all came from a man in his late teens or twenties in good health and CMV-seronegative. The CDR3 runs from the conserved cysteine through the conserved F or W.

V gene	CDR3 protein
TRBV29-1	CSVPGIGTYNEQFF
TRBV7-2	CASSLGYGAGGYNEQFF
TRBV7-9	CASSSGQGDEKLFF
TRBV4-2	CASSHRGEVQYF
TRBV6-5	CASRSGTENQPQHF
TRBV30	CAWSAGGGYNEQFF
TRBV19	CASSITGSYEQYF
TRBV9	CASSVGPRESYEQYF
TRBV27	CASSFWGPLGTLHF
TRBV29-1	CSAGVRGDTEAFF
TRBV4-3	CASSQDVVRLQETQYF
TRBV4-3	CASSQTGVDEKLFF
TRBV7-9	CASGSGTGVYNEQFF
TRBV7-2	CASSPIPWRDTQYF
TRBV21-1	CASSKVGARSSCGYTF
TRBV5-6	CASSPGLAGTYEQYF
TRBV7-2	CASSLVEGSGNTIYF
TRBV28	CASSFTPTGKGNYGYTF
TRBV25-1	CASSWTGGNTEAFF
TRBV5-1	CASSFVSGNYNEQFF
TRBV7-2	CASSLSTSLTETQYF
TRBV7-9	CASSLGQTNTGELFF
TRBV4-1	CASSLQTGVGVTEAFF
TRBV7-9	CASSLSTGVGRVQFF
TRBV5-1	CASSVRGGQETQYF
TRBV7-9	CASSLVATSGETQYF
TRBV11-3	CASSYDSNTEAFF
TRBV18	CASSSPKRDREDRYEQYF
TRBV27	CASSWTSGAYEQYF
TRBV28	CASSLTGLTGGQYF
TRBV4-3	CASSQGTGQGKEGEQYF
TRBV28	CASSLSITEQYF
TRBV2	CASSRLDPNIQYF
TRBV2	CASKIAGTGELFF
TRBV11-2	CASSIGPWGNTIYF
TRBV5-1	CASSLTEAGPHNEQFF
TRBV5-1	CASSLGPERGRSYEQYF
TRBV7-2	CASSPMARGGQETQYF
TRBV5-1	CASSDYSAPSYEQYF
TRBV6-6	CASSYTPPGPSYEQYF
TRBV29-1	CSAKDRAEQYF
TRBV2	CASTRQGTNEKLFF
TRBV6-5	CASTTSGSYNEQFF
TRBV5-8	CASSFRDRRFDEQYF
TRBV28	CASDSLNQPQHF